These T cell receptor beta chains were read from a single sample in a study of OX40 agonist ivuxolimab in advanced cancers. Libraries were prepared by immunoSEQ multiplex PCR; TCRdb keeps only in-frame clonotypes and omits some of them. The sample shows about 59,000 clones, approximately 92% of them seen only once. Sequences were derived from CD4+ or CD8+ T cells sorted from blood, sampled in a trial of the OX40 agonist ivuxolimab. The source is an adult with an advanced solid tumor such as melanoma, head and neck, liver or kidney cancer. The CDR3 runs from the conserved cysteine through the conserved F or W. D genes are given only for firm matches. Only part of the rows carry a size: once, few, many, or a class if the clone is expanded.

abundance,j_gene,v_gene,d_gene,CDR3aa,CDR3nt
-,TRBJ1-5,TRBV19,-,CASSFSGNQPQHF,TGTGCCAGTAGTTTTTCGGGCAATCAGCCCCAGCATTTT
-,TRBJ2-7,TRBV5-6,TRBD1,CASSLGDRGLHYEQYF,TGTGCCAGCAGCTTGGGGGACAGGGGGCTACACTACGAGCAGTACTTC
-,TRBJ1-3,TRBV4-1,TRBD1,CASSQGQGISTIYF,TGCGCCAGCAGCCAGGGACAGGGGATCAGCACCATATATTTT
-,TRBJ1-1,TRBV7-9,TRBD1,CASSSGQGSTEAFF,TGTGCCAGCAGCTCGGGACAGGGGAGCACTGAAGCTTTCTTT
-,TRBJ2-2,TRBV15,-,CATSRDLGTGELFF,TGTGCCACCAGCAGAGATCTGGGGACCGGGGAGCTGTTTTTT
once,TRBJ2-3,TRBV9,-,CASSVDGSGLLHTQYF,TGTGCCAGCAGCGTAGATGGGTCGGGACTGCTGCATACGCAGTATTTT
-,TRBJ1-1,TRBV19,-,CASSIDPDNRAEAFF,TGTGCCAGTAGTATAGATCCCGACAATAGGGCTGAAGCTTTCTTT
-,TRBJ2-6,TRBV28,TRBD1,CASENGQGPSGANVLTF,TGTGCCAGCGAAAACGGACAGGGACCCTCTGGGGCCAACGTCCTGACTTTC
-,TRBJ2-3,TRBV2,-,CASSAGAFSTDTQYF,TGTGCCAGCAGTGCAGGGGCGTTTAGCACAGATACGCAGTATTTT
once,TRBJ2-1,TRBV30,TRBD2,CAWSVASGGYNEQFF,TGTGCCTGGAGTGTGGCTAGCGGGGGGTACAATGAGCAGTTCTTC
-,TRBJ2-7,TRBV30,TRBD2,CAWEYGGVQYF,TGTGCCTGGGAGTATGGGGGGGTGCAGTACTTC
-,TRBJ2-7,TRBV30,-,CAWSVTRGWEQYF,TGTGCCTGGAGTGTAACGCGCGGATGGGAGCAGTACTTC
-,TRBJ2-3,TRBV14,-,CASSQDFGRKTDTQYF,TGTGCCAGCAGCCAAGATTTTGGACGCAAGACAGATACGCAGTATTTT
-,TRBJ1-5,TRBV15,TRBD1,CATSRSGGAGQPQHF,TGTGCCACCAGCAGGTCAGGGGGCGCAGGTCAGCCCCAGCATTTT
-,TRBJ1-2,TRBV29-1,TRBD1,CSVSGQGAGGYTF,TGCAGCGTTTCGGGGCAGGGGGCAGGTGGCTACACCTTC
-,TRBJ1-5,TRBV28,-,CASSLEVNQPQHF,TGTGCCAGCAGTTTAGAGGTTAATCAGCCCCAGCATTTT
-,TRBJ2-3,TRBV5-6,-,CASSLGGIADTQYF,TGTGCCAGCAGCTTGGGGGGGATCGCAGATACGCAGTATTTT
-,TRBJ2-2,TRBV9,-,CASSPRGRGDTGELFF,TGTGCCAGCAGCCCCCGAGGCAGAGGGGACACCGGGGAGCTGTTTTTT
-,TRBJ1-2,TRBV6-5,TRBD1,CASSYSEGGNNGYTF,TGTGCCAGCAGCTACTCCGAAGGGGGCAACAATGGCTACACCTTC